This TCR beta chain was sequenced during a study of graft-versus-host responses after intestinal transplantation. The overall study: Following induction with anti-thymocyte globulin, all recipients were given tacrolimus and steroids for two to four years.

Findings and caveats of the study: Individuals carrying graft-donor T cell macrochimerism showed high graft-versus-host to host-versus-graft clonal ratios in allografts.

Intraepithelial and lamina propria lymphocytes were freed from processed graft tissue. The repertoire was sequenced with immunoSEQ multiplex PCR; TCRdb's copy has only in-frame clones and lacks some. Of several thousand clones detected, roughly 80% appear once; the ten largest clones hold roughly 10%. Comment on this clone: No antigen is known for it.

The CDR3 extends over 16 amino acids. Germline V lookup: CDR1 SGHAT, CDR2 FQDESV (reference sequence). J gave up 5 bases and V 1 base, and 10 bases lay outside the gene matches. The chain uses TRBV11-1 and TRBJ1-1; TRBD1 aligns across 7 bases. This TCR came from a human patient who received an intestinal transplant, so some T cells may come from the graft donor. Specimen: ileum tissue, collected approximately 120 days after transplant. CDR3 in amino acids: CASSLVSRGQGTEAFF. The CDR3 bases are TGTGCCAGCAGCTTAGTCTCTAGGGGGCAAGGTACTGAAGCTTTCTTT.